Presented here are 20 T cell receptor beta chains from one specimen sequenced in a study of identical twins. TCRdb re-analysed the 5' RACE reads in MiXCR, keeping a single row per CDR3 protein. Of around 650,000 distinct CDR3 sequences in the sample, roughly 7.2% were seen once. The data also belong to a second study, concerning yellow fever vaccine responses in identical twins.

The source material was PBMCs. The source is a woman between 18 and 30 years old in good health.

This clonotype was seen ten or more times. This chain joins TRBV11-2 and TRBJ1-1, with unresolved D. V gave up 5 bases and J gave up 0 bases, with 16 bases separating them. The CDR3 contains 16 residues. The germline V gene encodes CDR1 SGHAT and CDR2 FQNNGV. The CDR3 DNA follows: TGTGCCAGCAGCCCCCCAACAGATGGGATGAACACTGAAGCTTTCTTT. It translates to CASSPPTDGMNTEAFF.

This clonotype was seen a handful of times. The chain joins TRBV2 to TRBJ2-1; D uncertain. V lost 7 bases and J lost 3, with 10 bases in between. The CDR3 consists of 13 residues. The V gene's germline CDR1 is SNHLY and CDR2 FYNNEI. Here the CDR3 DNA reads TGTGCCAGCACCGGGCGCAGCTACAATGAGCAGTTCTTC. This sequence encodes CASTGRSYNEQFF. Full variable domain (missing parts from reference TRBV2 and TRBJ2-1): EPEVTQTPSHQVTQMGQEVILRCVPISNHLYFYWYRQILGQKVEFLVSFYNNEISEKSEIFDDQFSVERPDGSNFTLKIRSTKLEDSAMYFCASTGRSYNEQFFGPGTRLTVL.

V and J are TRBV5-1 and TRBJ2-2, with D tentatively TRBD1 (6 bases). The germline CDR1 and CDR2 sequences are SGHRS and YFSETQ. CDR3 length: 14 residues. Trimming took off 0 bases at V and 6 bases at J, with 9 bases between the two ends. The CDR3 sequence: CASSLGQASGELFF. CDR3 sequence (DNA): TGCGCCAGCAGCTTGGGACAGGCTTCCGGGGAGCTGTTTTTT.

In its sample, this clonotype was seen many times. V is TRBV10-1 and J is TRBJ2-5; no reliable D call. The V gene lost 7 bases and the J gene lost 3 bases, with 3 bases spanning the gap. CDR3 size: 10 residues. Germline CDR1 and CDR2: WNHNN and SYGVQD (reference sequence). The CDR3 spells CASMEETQYF. The CDR3 nucleotides are TGCGCCAGCATGGAAGAGACCCAGTACTTC.

The chain is built from TRBV24-1 and TRBJ2-3, with TRBD1 matching 12 bases. This CDR3 has 14 amino acids. V lost 7 bases and J lost 6; bases outside the gene matches: 4. Germline values: CDR1 KGHDR, CDR2 SFDVKD. The CDR3 nucleotides are TGTGCCACCAGAGGGACAGGGGGCGCGGATACGCAGTATTTT. Its translation is CATRGTGGADTQYF.

The sample holds a few counts of this clonotype. The chain links TRBV5-1 to TRBJ1-1; D perhaps matches TRBD1 (6 bases). The CDR3 has 16 amino acids. Trimming took off 1 base at V and 5 bases at J, with 18 bases between the two ends. In germline, CDR1 is SGHRS, CDR2 YFSETQ. The CDR3 spells CASSLQGGEKWTEAFF. The CDR3, as DNA: TGCGCCAGCAGCTTGCAAGGGGGGGAAAAGTGGACTGAAGCTTTCTTT.

This clonotype has only a few counts. The chain uses TRBV5-5 and TRBJ1-2, with no clear D. The CDR3 runs to 13 residues. V lost 4 bases and J 7 bases, leaving 14 bases between the germline ends. From germline, CDR1 is SGHKS and CDR2 YYEKEE (reference sequence). The CDR3 loop is CASSPRHEAGYTF. CDR3 DNA sequence: TGTGCCAGCAGCCCCCGCCACGAGGCTGGCTACACCTTC.

This clonotype was counted between two and nine times. The CDR3 DNA reads TGTGCCAGCAGCCACACAGACAACTATGGCTACACCTTC. Translation gives CASSHTDNYGYTF. This chain links TRBV3-1 with TRBJ1-2; the D is unclear. Germline assignment: CDR1 LGHDT and CDR2 YNNKEL (reference sequence). The V and J ends lost 3 bases and 2 bases respectively, with 7 bases between them. There are 13 residues in the CDR3.

This clonotype was seen many times. V usage is TRBV5-1 and J usage is TRBJ2-7; tentatively, D is TRBD1 (5 bases). Trimming removed 5 bases at V and 0 bases at J, with 9 bases between. CDR3 size: 13 residues. From germline, CDR1 is SGHRS and CDR2 YFSETQ. CDR3 residues: CASREDISYEQYV. The DNA for the CDR3 is TGCGCCAGCAGAGAGGACATCTCCTACGAGCAGTACGTC.

This clonotype appeared once. The V and J genes are TRBV11-2 and TRBJ2-5, with 10 bases fitting TRBD1. Unmatched junction bases numbered 11, after V lost 8 bases and J lost 5 bases. The CDR3 spans 15 residues. The V gene's germline CDR1 is SGHAT and CDR2 FQNNGV. Written as DNA, the CDR3 is TGTGCCAGCCAACCGGGGACAGGGGTAGGCGAGACCCAGTACTTC. This encodes CASQPGTGVGETQYF. The full variable domain, rest sourced from reference TRBV11-2 and TRBJ2-5, is EAGVAQSPRYKIIEKRQSVAFWCNPISGHATLYWYQQILGQGPKLLIQFQNNGVVDDSQLPKDRFSAERLKGVDSTLKIQPAKLEDSAVYLCASQPGTGVGETQYFGPGTRLLVL.

This clonotype was found a few times. This chain's CDR3 is CASSLDHGGQPQHF. CDR3 DNA sequence: TGTGCCAGCAGCTTAGATCATGGGGGCCAGCCCCAGCATTTT. The chain combines TRBV11-2 with TRBJ1-5; perhaps TRBD1 as D (6 bases). The CDR3 covers 14 residues. Trimming took 0 bases from V and 7 from J, leaving 10 bases between them. The V gene's germline CDR1 is SGHAT and CDR2 FQNNGV.

This rearrangement joins TRBV6-5 to TRBJ2-3; TRBD1 is a possible D gene (5 bases). From germline, CDR1 is MNHEY and CDR2 SVGAGI. Trimming shortened V by 0 bases and J by 3 bases, and 10 bases separated the two germline ends. The CDR3 extends over 15 amino acids. The CDR3 sequence is CASSYSQGITDTQYF. The CDR3 coding sequence is TGTGCCAGCAGTTACTCGCAGGGAATAACAGATACGCAGTATTTT.

This clonotype was picked up many times. The chain employs TRBV12-3 or TRBV12-4 and TRBJ2-1, with 8 bases aligning to TRBD2. This CDR3 is built from 13 residues. The J segment lost 6 bases and the V segment lost 6 bases, leaving 4 bases of the junction unmatched. The CDR3: CASSTGTSNEQFF. The CDR3 nucleotides are TGTGCCAGCAGCACCGGGACTAGCAATGAGCAGTTCTTC.

The chain recombines TRBV20-1 with TRBJ2-1; 8 positions agree with TRBD1. J was trimmed by 9 bases and V by 6 bases; bases with no gene match: 13. This CDR3 has 14 residues. Per the germline V gene, CDR1 is DFQATT and CDR2 is SNEGSKA (reference sequence). The CDR3 spells CSASTGVLLSEQFF. In nucleotides, the CDR3 is TGCAGTGCCTCGACAGGGGTATTATTGAGTGAGCAGTTCTTC.

The sample holds many counts of this clonotype. The chain employs TRBV28 and TRBJ2-7, with no clear D. The CDR3 runs 13 residues. Germline CDR1 is MDHEN and CDR2 is SYDVKM. The ends were cut back, 5 bases at V and 5 bases at J, with 13 bases in the middle. For the CDR3, the DNA is TGTGCCAGCAGTAATACCCCCCGGAACGAGCAGTACTTC. Amino acid sequence: CASSNTPRNEQYF.

This clonotype was seen many times. The chain links TRBV6-5 to TRBJ1-5; 7 nucleotides line up with TRBD1. Germline V lookup: CDR1 MNHEY, CDR2 SVGAGI. The V and J ends lost 0 bases and 0 bases, in that order; junction bases with no gene match: 5. The CDR3 has 17 residues. This CDR3 is CASSYSGTGDSNQPQHF. The CDR3 DNA follows: TGTGCCAGCAGTTACTCGGGTACAGGGGATAGCAATCAGCCCCAGCATTTT.

This chain joins TRBV15 and TRBJ2-7; 7 nucleotides agree with TRBD2. There are 14 residues in the CDR3. Germline lookup yields CDR1 LNHNV and CDR2 YYDKDF (reference sequence). The ends lost 8 bases at V and 3 bases at J; junction bases unmatched: 10. The CDR3 sequence: CATAGGNGNYEQYV. The CDR3, as DNA: TGTGCCACCGCCGGGGGGAACGGGAACTACGAGCAGTACGTC.

This clonotype was observed many times. Written as DNA, the CDR3 is TGCAGCGTTGGGGCAGGGTATCTAGCGGAGGCTGGCGGAGATACGCAGTATTTT. Residues: CSVGAGYLAEAGGDTQYF. This chain uses TRBV29-1 with TRBJ2-3; TRBD2 agrees at 7 bases. V dropped 4 bases and J dropped 5; count of bases not matched to a gene: 21. CDR1 and CDR2 from the germline V gene are SQVTM and ANQGSEA. The CDR3 is 18 residues long.

This clonotype was picked up many times. The V and J genes are TRBV5-1 and TRBJ1-5; the match to TRBD1 covers 7 bases. The CDR3 is 14 residues long. Per germline, CDR1 SGHRS and CDR2 YFSETQ. With V trimmed by 4 bases and J by 2 bases, 3 bases remained unmatched. The CDR3 protein is CASSDGQGNQPQHF. In DNA form, the CDR3 reads TGCGCCAGCAGCGACGGACAGGGCAATCAGCCCCAGCATTTT.

This clonotype has a handful of counts. J is TRBJ2-2 and V is TRBV7-9; possibly TRBD1 for D (6 bases). This CDR3 contains 16 residues. V lost 2 bases to trimming and J lost 5 bases, with 15 bases between them. CDR1 and CDR2 (germline): SEHNR, FQNEAQ (reference sequence). CDR3 sequence (DNA): TGTGCCAGCAGCTTATTCGGGGTAACAGGGACCGGGGAGCTGTTTTTT. Translated: CASSLFGVTGTGELFF.